This entry features one T cell receptor beta chain sequence. Its cognate antigen is unknown. CD45RO-negative CD8 cells positively selected for CCR7 made up the naive population, which excluded terminally differentiated effector memory CD45RA+ cells. The CDR3 runs to 16 residues. CDR1 SGHRS and CDR2 YFSETQ come from the germline V gene. Germline trimming cut 0 bases from V and 4 bases from J; bases unmatched to any gene: 5. Assay execution proceeded at the deep level. Genomic DNA of each subset was evenly split across several immunoSEQ plates. TCRdb's copy holds only in-frame clones and misses some; the assay was immunoSEQ multiplex PCR. The sample shows more than 2 million clones, 90% to 95% of them seen only once. This sample stems from a study of shared clonotypes between healthy human individuals. Study-wide context: With ages of 18 to 49, the donors were two women and three men.

Study-wide results and caveats: Though the depth was large, rarefaction showed that sorted-subset sequencing was incomplete.

The chain recombines TRBV5-1 with TRBJ2-3; TRBD2 matches at 10 bases. The source of this sequence is a man younger than 35 in good health. Some clones in this sample may be carry-over from other donors' samples. Material for sequencing was naive CD8+ T cells from PBMCs. The CDR3 DNA reads TGCGCCAGCAGCTTGGATCTAGCGGGAGTCCCAGATACGCAGTATTTT. Translated, it gives CASSLDLAGVPDTQYF. Using reference TRBV5-1 and TRBJ2-3 for the parts outside the CDR3, the full variable domain is KAGVTQTPRYLIKTRGQQVTLSCSPISGHRSVSWYQQTPGQGLQFLFEYFSETQRNKGNFPGRFSGRQFSNSRSEMNVSTLELGDSALYLCASSLDLAGVPDTQYFGPGTRLTVL.